The next 24 T cell receptor beta chains were all read from a single sample in a study of T-cell reconstitution after alpha-beta-depleted transplantation in children. Unique molecular identifiers were incorporated into the prepared TCRbeta library. TCRdb fed the PCR reads into MiXCR, producing one record per CDR3 protein. The sample carries 250,000 to 400,000 distinct CDR3 sequences, approximately 20% recorded once. Source: PBMCs, mostly from graft donor cells, taken 180 days after TCRalphabeta/CD19-depleted stem cell transplant. Receptor source: a male patient younger than 18 who had a stem cell transplant for acute lymphoblastic leukemia, so the T cells may come from the graft donor.

The rearrangement links TRBV19 to TRBJ2-7; 9 nucleotides match TRBD1. Germline V gives CDR1 LNHDA, CDR2 SQIVND (reference sequence). With V trimmed by 3 bases and J by 2 bases, 8 bases remained unmatched. CDR3 length: 16 amino acids. CDR3 nucleotide sequence: TGTGCCAGTAGTATCGATGCCCGGACAGGGGCCTACGAGCAGTACTTC. This gives the protein CASSIDARTGAYEQYF. Drawing the rest from reference TRBV19 and TRBJ2-7, the complete variable domain is DGGITQSPKYLFRKEGQNVTLSCEQNLNHDAMYWYRQDPGQGLRLIYYSQIVNDFQKGDIAEGYSVSREKKESFPLTVTSAQKNPTAFYLCASSIDARTGAYEQYFGPGTRLTVT.

This clonotype was seen more than once but under ten times. The V call is TRBV7-6, the J call TRBJ2-1; no firm D call. This CDR3 spans 12 amino acids. Looked up from germline, CDR1 is SGHVS and CDR2 is FNYEAQ. V lost 5 bases and J lost 8, with 10 bases in between. The CDR3 nucleotides are TGTGCCAGCAGCCACCGTTTGGATGAGCAGTTCTTC. It translates to CASSHRLDEQFF.

The V call is TRBV7-2, the J call TRBJ2-1, with a weak D call TRBD2 (7 bases). Germline V CDR1 and CDR2: SGHTA, FQGNSA. The CDR3 spans 15 residues. V was trimmed by 5 bases and J by 8 bases, leaving 19 bases between them. This CDR3 is CASSLRGGGPHEQFF. The CDR3 DNA reads as TGTGCCAGCAGCCTAAGGGGGGGAGGGCCCCATGAGCAGTTCTTC.

This chain connects TRBV4-2 to TRBJ1-1; D is possibly TRBD1 (5 bases). V was clipped by 1 base and J by 0 bases, with 15 bases between them. The CDR3 covers 17 residues. CDR1 LGHNA and CDR2 YNFKEQ come from the germline V gene. The CDR3 DNA follows: TGTGCCAGCAGCCAAGCCCTTTGGGACGCCCTGAACACTGAAGCTTTCTTT. Translating gives CASSQALWDALNTEAFF.

This chain connects TRBV6-2 or TRBV6-3 to TRBJ2-7, with 8 bases matching TRBD1. J gave up 2 bases and V 7 bases, and 13 bases lay outside the gene matches. Germline CDR1 is MNHEY and CDR2 is SVGEGT. CDR3 length equals 16 residues. Here the CDR3 DNA reads TGTGCCAGCACCTACATCCGGGACAGGATGCCCTACGAGCAGTACTTC. Translation: CASTYIRDRMPYEQYF.

This clonotype was picked up a small number of times. The chain joins TRBV12-3 or TRBV12-4 to TRBJ1-2, with D perhaps matching TRBD1 (5 bases). V lost 5 bases to trimming and J lost 6 bases, with 13 bases between them. The CDR3 is made up of 13 amino acids. CDR3 region: CASSTPGLDGYTF. DNA for the CDR3: TGTGCCAGCAGTACCCCAGGGTTGGATGGCTACACCTTC.

This clonotype was seen many times. The chain links TRBV5-5 to TRBJ2-5; the match to TRBD2 covers 11 bases. CDR3 length: 16 amino acids. Trimming removed 4 bases from V and 7 bases from J; junction bases left unmatched: 12. Germline CDR1 reads SGHKS; CDR2 reads YYEKEE (reference sequence). CDR3 sequence (DNA): TGTGCCAGCAGCCGGCGGGGACTAGCGGAGAAGGGGACCCAGTACTTC. Protein: CASSRRGLAEKGTQYF. Full variable domain (outside the CDR3, taken from reference TRBV5-5 and TRBJ2-5): DAGVTQSPTHLIKTRGQQVTLRCSPISGHKSVSWYQQVLGQGPQFIFQYYEKEERGRGNFPDRFSARQFPNYSSELNVNALLLGDSALYLCASSRRGLAEKGTQYFGPGTRLLVL.

This clonotype has just a few counts. This sequence joins TRBV11-2 and TRBJ1-3; D not certain. V was clipped by 5 bases and J by 1 base, with 18 bases between them. This CDR3 comprises 17 residues. Looked up from germline, CDR1 is SGHAT and CDR2 is FQNNGV. The CDR3 nucleotides read TGTGCCAGCAGCCTCCACGTGCTTCGGCGGTCTGGAAACACCATATATTTT. Protein: CASSLHVLRRSGNTIYF.

Note on this clonotype: It may be a read error: a sequence one base away is much more abundant. The chain is built from TRBV20-1 and TRBJ2-7; D unclear. V lost 3 bases and J lost 0, with 12 bases in between. Germline V gene lookup returns CDR1 DFQATT and CDR2 SNEGSKA (reference sequence). The CDR3 consists of 14 residues. CDR3 DNA: TGCAGTGCTAGGTCTCCGGGCGACTCCTACGAGCAGTACTTC. This codes for CSARSPGDSYEQYF.

This clonotype was observed a few times. The chain has TRBV7-9 and TRBJ2-5, with D possibly being TRBD1 (5 bases). From germline, CDR1 is SEHNR and CDR2 FQNEAQ (reference sequence). The CDR3 spans 14 residues. Between the trimmed V and J ends, which lost 3 bases and 2 bases, there was a span of 10 bases. CDR3 DNA: TGTGCCAGCAGCTTCCGGACAAGGCAAGAGACCCAGTACTTC. Translating gives CASSFRTRQETQYF.

This clonotype occurred many times. This sequence joins TRBV7-8 and TRBJ1-2, with TRBD1 matching 9 bases. Germline V gene data show CDR1 as SGHVS and CDR2 as FQNEAQ. With 4 bases clipped from V and 6 bases from J, the junction kept 9 bases outside the gene matches. The CDR3 length is 15 residues. CDR3 sequence (DNA): TGTGCCAGCAGCTCCTTACGGGGACAGGGTGATGGCTACACCTTC. Encoded protein: CASSSLRGQGDGYTF.

This clonotype was counted a few times. The chain joins TRBV27 to TRBJ2-5; TRBD2 matches 10 bases. CDR3 length: 19 residues. Germline V gene lookup returns CDR1 MNHEY and CDR2 SMNVEV (reference sequence). With 6 bases clipped from V and 5 bases from J, the junction kept 21 bases outside the gene matches. The CDR3 region has the DNA TGTGCCAGCAGCCTTATGGCCTCTGGACTAGCGGTTCCTCGGGAGACCCAGTACTTC. It encodes CASSLMASGLAVPRETQYF.

This clonotype has only one observation. The V call is TRBV20-1, the J call TRBJ2-1; the match to TRBD2 covers 16 bases. CDR1 is DFQATT and CDR2 is SNEGSKA in the germline V gene (reference sequence). This CDR3 spans 19 amino acids. The V gene end was trimmed by 6 bases and the J gene end by 9 bases; junction bases not matched to a gene: 20. The CDR3 coding sequence is TGCAGTGCCTTAAACTCCGGGACTAGCGGGAGGGCCCGTTGGGGTGAGCAGTTCTTC. Translation: CSALNSGTSGRARWGEQFF.

The CDR3 bases are TGTGCCAGCAGCCATATGAAGGGTGGAGGCGAGCAGTACTTC. Amino acid sequence: CASSHMKGGGEQYF. The rearrangement uses TRBV3-1 and TRBJ2-7; TRBD2 is a possible D gene (5 bases). The CDR3 runs to 14 residues. Trimming pared 3 bases from V and 6 bases from J, leaving 15 bases between. The germline V gene has CDR1 LGHDT and CDR2 YNNKEL (reference sequence).

This clonotype was observed a few times. The chain employs TRBV7-9 and TRBJ2-7; D perhaps matches TRBD2 (6 bases). CDR1 is SEHNR, CDR2 FQNEAQ, per germline (reference sequence). There are 13 residues in the CDR3. V lost 6 bases, J lost 5 bases, and 14 bases lay in between. The CDR3 nucleotides read TGTGCCAGCAGATTTGGAGGGTCCCACGAGCAGTACTTC. Translated: CASRFGGSHEQYF.

This rearrangement joins TRBV20-1 to TRBJ2-3; TRBD2 aligns across 11 bases. V lost 5 bases, J lost 4 bases, and 11 bases stayed unmatched. This CDR3 is 16 amino acids long. CDR1 and CDR2 (germline): DFQATT, SNEGSKA (reference sequence). CDR3 loop: CSAAPLTSGKPDTQYF. Here the CDR3 DNA reads TGCAGTGCTGCCCCATTGACTAGCGGGAAGCCAGATACGCAGTATTTT.

V usage is TRBV5-1 and J usage is TRBJ2-3; D not resolved. The CDR3 is 17 residues long. The V gene lost 0 bases and the J gene lost 0 bases, with 14 bases spanning the gap. CDR1 is SGHRS, CDR2 YFSETQ, per germline. The CDR3 loop reads CASSLVSGRYSTDTQYF. The CDR3 DNA sequence: TGCGCCAGCAGCTTGGTATCTGGCCGATATAGCACAGATACGCAGTATTTT. Complete variable domain (other parts from reference TRBV5-1 and TRBJ2-3): KAGVTQTPRYLIKTRGQQVTLSCSPISGHRSVSWYQQTPGQGLQFLFEYFSETQRNKGNFPGRFSGRQFSNSRSEMNVSTLELGDSALYLCASSLVSGRYSTDTQYFGPGTRLTVL.

This clonotype was counted a single time. The gene calls are TRBV20-1 and TRBJ2-2, with D maybe TRBD2 (6 bases). The V gene's germline CDR1 is DFQATT and CDR2 SNEGSKA (reference sequence). CDR3 length: 14 residues. V was clipped by 3 bases and J by 4 bases, with 12 bases between them. CDR3 nucleotide sequence: TGCAGTGCTAGGGAGGGAGTGAGCACCGGGGAGCTGTTTTTT. It encodes CSAREGVSTGELFF.

This clonotype was detected only a few times. In nucleotides, the CDR3 is TGTGCCAGCAGTCCCCTCCAGACCCAGTACTTC. Amino acids: CASSPLQTQYF. This chain connects TRBV12-3 or TRBV12-4 to TRBJ2-5; no reliable D call. The V end lost 5 bases, the J end lost 6 bases, and 7 bases lay between the germline ends. The length of the CDR3 is 11 residues.

The chain combines TRBV7-7 with TRBJ2-2, with 7 bases matching TRBD2. Unmatched junction bases numbered 4, after V lost 4 bases and J lost 8 bases. The CDR3 is 13 residues long. Germline V gene sequence: CDR1 SSHAT, CDR2 FNYEAQ (reference sequence). The CDR3 coding sequence is TGTGCCAGCAGCTCCGGACTAGGGGGGGAGCTGTTTTTT. It is translated as CASSSGLGGELFF.

In DNA, the CDR3 is TGCGCCAGCAGCCTCCTACATAGGGGAGGCGGAAACACCATATATTTT. Protein sequence: CASSLLHRGGGNTIYF. The chain couples TRBV4-1 to TRBJ1-3, with a possible D match to TRBD1 (5 bases). V was trimmed by 4 bases and J by 4 bases, leaving 17 bases between them. This CDR3 is built from 16 residues. CDR1 MGHRA and CDR2 YSYEKL come from the germline V gene.

This clonotype was picked up a small number of times. The chain uses TRBV5-1 and TRBJ2-7; 12 bases are shared with TRBD2. Per the germline V gene, CDR1 is SGHRS and CDR2 is YFSETQ. The CDR3 loop spans 15 amino acids. J was trimmed by 7 bases and V by 5 bases; bases with no gene match: 10. Written as DNA, the CDR3 is TGCGCCAGCAGGTCCGGACTAGCGGGGAGTGGGGAGCAGTACTTC. It translates to CASRSGLAGSGEQYF.

DNA for the CDR3: TGTGCCAGCACGGGACCCGGGGCCAACGTCCTGACTTTC. Encoded protein: CASTGPGANVLTF. The V call is TRBV12-3 or TRBV12-4, the J call TRBJ2-6, with D perhaps being TRBD1 or TRBD2 (5 bases each). The CDR3 totals 13 residues. Trimming cost V 7 bases and J 4 bases, with 8 bases left between them.

Only a few counts were recorded for this clonotype. V and J are TRBV20-1 and TRBJ2-3; the D call may be TRBD1 or TRBD2 (6 bases each). The CDR3 consists of 14 residues. Trimming removed 5 bases from V and 9 bases from J, with 21 bases in between. Per the germline V gene, CDR1 is DFQATT and CDR2 is SNEGSKA (reference sequence). CDR3 amino acids: CSALTSGGEATQYF. As DNA, the CDR3 is TGCAGTGCTCTGACTAGTGGGGGCGAAGCAACGCAGTATTTT.